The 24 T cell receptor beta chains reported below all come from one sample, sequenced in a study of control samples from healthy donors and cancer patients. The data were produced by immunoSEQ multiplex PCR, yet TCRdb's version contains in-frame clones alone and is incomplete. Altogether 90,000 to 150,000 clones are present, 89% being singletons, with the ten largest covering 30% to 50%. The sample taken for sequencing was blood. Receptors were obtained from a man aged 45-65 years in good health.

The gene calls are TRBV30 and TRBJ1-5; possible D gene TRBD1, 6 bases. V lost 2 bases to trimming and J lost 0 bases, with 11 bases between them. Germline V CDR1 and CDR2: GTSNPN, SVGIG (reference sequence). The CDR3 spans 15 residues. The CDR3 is CAWSPDRSSNQPQHF. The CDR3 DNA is TGTGCCTGGAGTCCAGACAGGAGTAGCAATCAGCCCCAGCATTTT.

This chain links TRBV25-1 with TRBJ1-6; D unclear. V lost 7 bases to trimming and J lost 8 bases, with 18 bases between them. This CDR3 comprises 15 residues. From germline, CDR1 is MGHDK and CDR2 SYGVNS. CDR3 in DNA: TGTGCCAGCACCTTAATAGAGGGAGGTGATTCACCCCTCCACTTT. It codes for CASTLIEGGDSPLHF.

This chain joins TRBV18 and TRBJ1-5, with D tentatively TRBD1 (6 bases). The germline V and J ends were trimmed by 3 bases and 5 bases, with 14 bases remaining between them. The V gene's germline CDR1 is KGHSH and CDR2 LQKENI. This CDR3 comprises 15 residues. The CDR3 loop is CASSPGGRRDQPQHF. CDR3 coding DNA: TGTGCCAGCTCACCGGGGGGCCGGCGAGATCAGCCCCAGCATTTT.

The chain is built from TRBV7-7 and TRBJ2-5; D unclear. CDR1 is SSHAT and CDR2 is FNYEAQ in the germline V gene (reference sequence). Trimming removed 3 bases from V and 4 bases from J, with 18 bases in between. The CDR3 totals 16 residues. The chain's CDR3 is CASSLGRAVRLETQYF. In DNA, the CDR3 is TGTGCCAGCAGCTTGGGCCGGGCGGTCAGGTTAGAGACCCAGTACTTC. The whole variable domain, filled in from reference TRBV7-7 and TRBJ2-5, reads GAGVSQSPRYKVTKRGQDVTLRCDPISSHATLYWYQQALGQGPEFLTYFNYEAQPDKSGLPSDRFSAERPEGSISTLTIQRTEQRDSAMYRCASSLGRAVRLETQYFGPGTRLLVL.

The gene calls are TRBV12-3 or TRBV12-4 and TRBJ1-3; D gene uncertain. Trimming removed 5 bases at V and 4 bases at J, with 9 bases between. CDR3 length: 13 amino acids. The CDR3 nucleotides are TGTGCCAGCAGTAGGACCTCAGGAAACACCATATATTTT. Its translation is CASSRTSGNTIYF.

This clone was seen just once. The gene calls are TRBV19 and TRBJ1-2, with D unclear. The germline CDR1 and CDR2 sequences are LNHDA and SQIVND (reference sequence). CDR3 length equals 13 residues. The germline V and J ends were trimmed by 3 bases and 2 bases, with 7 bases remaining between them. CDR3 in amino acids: CASSIEGNYGYTF. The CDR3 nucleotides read TGTGCCAGTAGTATCGAGGGAAACTATGGCTACACCTTC. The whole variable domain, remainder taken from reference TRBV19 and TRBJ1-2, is DGGITQSPKYLFRKEGQNVTLSCEQNLNHDAMYWYRQDPGQGLRLIYYSQIVNDFQKGDIAEGYSVSREKKESFPLTVTSAQKNPTAFYLCASSIEGNYGYTFGSGTRLTVV.

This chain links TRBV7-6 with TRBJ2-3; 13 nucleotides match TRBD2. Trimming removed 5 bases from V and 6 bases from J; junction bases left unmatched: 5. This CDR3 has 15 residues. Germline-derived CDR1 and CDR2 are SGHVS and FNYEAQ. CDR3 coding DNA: TGTGCCAGCAGCATGACTAGCGGGGGGATTGATACGCAGTATTTT. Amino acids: CASSMTSGGIDTQYF.

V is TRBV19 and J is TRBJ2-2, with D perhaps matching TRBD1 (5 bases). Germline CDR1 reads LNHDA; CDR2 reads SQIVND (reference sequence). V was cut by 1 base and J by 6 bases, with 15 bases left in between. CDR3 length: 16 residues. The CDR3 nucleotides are TGTGCCAGTAGTATAGGTTATATAGTAGGGGCCGGGGAGCTGTTTTTT. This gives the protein CASSIGYIVGAGELFF.

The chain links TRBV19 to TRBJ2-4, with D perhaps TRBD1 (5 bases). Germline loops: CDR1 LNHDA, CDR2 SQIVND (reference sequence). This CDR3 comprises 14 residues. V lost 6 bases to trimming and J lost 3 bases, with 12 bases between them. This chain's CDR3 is CASSIREIKNIQYF. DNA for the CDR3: TGTGCCAGTAGCATCAGGGAAATCAAAAACATTCAGTACTTC.

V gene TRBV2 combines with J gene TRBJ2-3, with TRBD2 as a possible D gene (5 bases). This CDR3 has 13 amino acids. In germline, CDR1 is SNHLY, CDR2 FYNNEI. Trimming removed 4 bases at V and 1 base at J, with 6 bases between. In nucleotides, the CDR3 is TGTGCCAGCAGTGTCGGGGGCACAGATACGCAGTATTTT. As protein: CASSVGGTDTQYF.

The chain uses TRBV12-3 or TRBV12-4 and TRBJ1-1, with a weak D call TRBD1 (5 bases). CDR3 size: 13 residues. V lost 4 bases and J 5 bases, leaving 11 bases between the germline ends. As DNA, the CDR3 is TGTGCCAGCAGTTATAGCAGGGATACTGAAGCTTTCTTT. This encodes CASSYSRDTEAFF.

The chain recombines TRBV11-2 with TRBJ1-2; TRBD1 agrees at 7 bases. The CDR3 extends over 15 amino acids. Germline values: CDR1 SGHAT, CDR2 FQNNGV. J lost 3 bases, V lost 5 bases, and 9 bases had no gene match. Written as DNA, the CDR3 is TGTGCCAGCAGCCCTAGACAGGGTTCCCACTATGGCTACACCTTC. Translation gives CASSPRQGSHYGYTF.

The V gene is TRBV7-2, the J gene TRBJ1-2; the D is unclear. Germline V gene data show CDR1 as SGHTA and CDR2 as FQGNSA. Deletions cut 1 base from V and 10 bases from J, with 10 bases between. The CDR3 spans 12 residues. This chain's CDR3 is CASSLVSGDYTF. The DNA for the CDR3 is TGTGCCAGCAGCTTAGTTTCCGGGGACTACACCTTC.

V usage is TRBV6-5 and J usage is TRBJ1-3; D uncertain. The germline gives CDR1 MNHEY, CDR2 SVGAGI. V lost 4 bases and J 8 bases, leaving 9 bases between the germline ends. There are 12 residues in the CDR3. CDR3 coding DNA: TGTGCCAGCAGTTCCCTCCAGGACACCATATATTTT. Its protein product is CASSSLQDTIYF.

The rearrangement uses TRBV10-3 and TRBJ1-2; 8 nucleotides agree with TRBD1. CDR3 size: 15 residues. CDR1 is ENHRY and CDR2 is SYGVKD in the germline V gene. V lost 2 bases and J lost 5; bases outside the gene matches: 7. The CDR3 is CAISEKRQGQYGYTF. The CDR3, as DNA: TGTGCCATCAGTGAGAAGCGACAGGGGCAATATGGCTACACCTTC.

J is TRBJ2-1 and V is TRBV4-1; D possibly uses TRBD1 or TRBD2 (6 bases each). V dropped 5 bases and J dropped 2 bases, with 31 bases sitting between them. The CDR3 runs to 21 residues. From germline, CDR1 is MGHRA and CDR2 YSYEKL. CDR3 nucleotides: TGCGCCAGCAGCAAAGTTCCCCTAGTAGAGGGGGGAGGTTGGGCCTACAATGAGCAGTTCTTC. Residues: CASSKVPLVEGGGWAYNEQFF.

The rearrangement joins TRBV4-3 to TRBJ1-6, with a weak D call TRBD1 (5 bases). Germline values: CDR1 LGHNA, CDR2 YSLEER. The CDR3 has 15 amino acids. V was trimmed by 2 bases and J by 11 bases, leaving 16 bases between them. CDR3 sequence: CASSQTGARRAPLHF. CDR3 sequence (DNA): TGCGCCAGCAGCCAAACAGGAGCAAGGAGGGCACCCCTCCACTTT.

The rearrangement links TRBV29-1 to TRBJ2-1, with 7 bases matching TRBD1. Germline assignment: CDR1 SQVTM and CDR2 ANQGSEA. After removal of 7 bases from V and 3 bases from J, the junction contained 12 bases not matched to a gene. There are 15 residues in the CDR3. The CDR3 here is CSARDRQTYYNEQFF. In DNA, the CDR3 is TGCAGCGCCCGGGACAGACAAACGTACTACAATGAGCAGTTCTTC.

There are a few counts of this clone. The CDR3, as DNA: TGTGCCATCAGTGACACTGGAACAGGGAACAATCAGCCCCAGCATTTT. Protein: CAISDTGTGNNQPQHF. The V and J genes are TRBV10-3 and TRBJ1-5; D is perhaps TRBD1 (6 bases). With 3 bases removed from V and 3 bases from J, the gap between germline ends came to 15 bases. The CDR3 covers 16 residues. Germline CDR1 is ENHRY and CDR2 is SYGVKD.

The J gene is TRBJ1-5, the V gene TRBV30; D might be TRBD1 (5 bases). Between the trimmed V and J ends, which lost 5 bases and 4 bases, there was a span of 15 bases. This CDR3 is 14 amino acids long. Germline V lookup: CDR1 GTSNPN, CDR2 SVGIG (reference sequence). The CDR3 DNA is TGTGCCTGGGATCGGGACCCCGGAAATCAGCCCCAGCATTTT. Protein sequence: CAWDRDPGNQPQHF.

Here the CDR3 reads CATRGELTFTDTQYF. The CDR3 bases are TGCGCCACTAGGGGGGAGTTAACTTTCACAGATACGCAGTATTTT. This chain joins TRBV10-2 and TRBJ2-3; perhaps D is TRBD1 or TRBD2 (6 bases each). This CDR3 contains 15 residues. Germline CDR1 and CDR2: WSHSY and SAAADI. Trimming shortened V by 10 bases and J by 2 bases, and 19 bases separated the two germline ends.

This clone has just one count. The CDR3 region is CASSVDWGTNEKLFF. CDR3 in DNA: TGTGCCAGCAGCGTAGATTGGGGAACTAATGAAAAACTGTTTTTT. The J gene is TRBJ1-4, the V gene TRBV9; D uncertain. This CDR3 is 15 amino acids long. V lost 0 bases to trimming and J lost 1 base, with 7 bases between them. The germline V gene encodes CDR1 SGDLS and CDR2 YYNGEE.

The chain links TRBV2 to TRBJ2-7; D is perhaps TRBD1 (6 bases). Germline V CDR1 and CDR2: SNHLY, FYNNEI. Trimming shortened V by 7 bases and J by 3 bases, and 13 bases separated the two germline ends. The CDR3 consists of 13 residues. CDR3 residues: CASNRDQNYEQYF. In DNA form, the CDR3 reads TGTGCCAGCAACAGGGACCAAAACTACGAGCAGTACTTC.

The CDR3, as DNA: TGTGCCAGCTCACCTCGCGCCGGGACAGGGGATGGCTACACCTTC. This encodes CASSPRAGTGDGYTF. The chain employs TRBV18 and TRBJ1-2; 10 positions agree with TRBD1. V gave up 3 bases and J gave up 6 bases; unmatched junction bases: 7. The V gene's germline CDR1 is KGHSH and CDR2 LQKENI. The CDR3 totals 15 residues. Full variable domain (missing parts from reference TRBV18 and TRBJ1-2): NAGVMQNPRHLVRRRGQEARLRCSPMKGHSHVYWYRQLPEEGLKFMVYLQKENIIDESGMPKERFSAEFPKEGPSILRIQQVVRGDSAAYFCASSPRAGTGDGYTFGSGTRLTVV.